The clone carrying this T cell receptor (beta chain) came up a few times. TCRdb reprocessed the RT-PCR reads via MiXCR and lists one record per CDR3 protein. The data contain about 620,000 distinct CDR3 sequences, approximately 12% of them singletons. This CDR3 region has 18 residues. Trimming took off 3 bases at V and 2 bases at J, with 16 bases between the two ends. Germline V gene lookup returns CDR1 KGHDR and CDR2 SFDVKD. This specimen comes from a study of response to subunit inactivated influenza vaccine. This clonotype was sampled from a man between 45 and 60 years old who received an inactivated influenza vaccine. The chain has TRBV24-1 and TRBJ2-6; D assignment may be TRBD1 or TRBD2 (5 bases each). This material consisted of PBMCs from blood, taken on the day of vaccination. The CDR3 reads CATSDNYRDHTGANVLTF. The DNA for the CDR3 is TGTGCCACCAGTGATAACTACCGGGACCACACTGGGGCCAACGTCCTGACTTTC.